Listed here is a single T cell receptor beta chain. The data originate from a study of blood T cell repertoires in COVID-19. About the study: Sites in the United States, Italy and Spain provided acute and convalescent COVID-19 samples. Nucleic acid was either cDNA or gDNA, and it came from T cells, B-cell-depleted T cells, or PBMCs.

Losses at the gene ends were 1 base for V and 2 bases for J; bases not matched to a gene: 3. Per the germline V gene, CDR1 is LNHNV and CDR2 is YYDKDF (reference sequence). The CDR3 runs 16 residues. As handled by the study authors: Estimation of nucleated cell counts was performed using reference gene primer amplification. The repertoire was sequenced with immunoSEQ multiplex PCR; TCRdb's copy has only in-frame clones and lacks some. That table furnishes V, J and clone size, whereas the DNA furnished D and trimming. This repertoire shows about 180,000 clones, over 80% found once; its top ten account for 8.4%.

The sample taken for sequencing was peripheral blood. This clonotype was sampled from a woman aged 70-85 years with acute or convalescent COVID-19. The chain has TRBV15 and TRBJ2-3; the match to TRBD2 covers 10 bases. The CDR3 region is CATSRASGGSTDTQYF. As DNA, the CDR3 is TGTGCCACCAGCAGAGCTAGCGGGGGATCCACAGATACGCAGTATTTT. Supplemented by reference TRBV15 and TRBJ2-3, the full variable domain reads DAMVIQNPRYQVTQFGKPVTLSCSQTLNHNVMYWYQQKSSQAPKLLFHYYDKDFNNEADTPDNFQSRRPNTSFCFLDIRSPGLGDTAMYLCATSRASGGSTDTQYFGPGTRLTVL.